This is a list of T cell receptor beta chains from one sample in a study of T cell repertoires in cytomegalovirus infection. TCRdb reprocessed the reads with MiXCR, giving one entry per CDR3 protein. The sample consists of about 27,000 distinct CDR3 sequences, over 15% of them appearing once. Their antigen targets remain unknown. The source was CD8+ T cells from cultured PBMCs, collected from culture after CMV antigen stimulation. These receptor sequences come from a human donor in good health (CMV status not recorded). Some clones in this sample may be carry-over from other donors' samples. Each CDR3 is given without its conserved first and last residue.

TRBV6-1	TRBJ2-2	ASNGQGGATGELF
TRBV7-2	TRBJ2-1	ASSFDQGVSYNEQF
TRBV12-3/TRBV12-4	TRBJ1-2	ASSAGGYGYT
TRBV2	TRBJ2-1	AKYRDRGYNEQF
TRBV12-3/TRBV12-4	TRBJ2-1	ASSLAGAGGRGEQF
TRBV7-9	TRBJ2-7	ASSKTRDTDSYEQY
TRBV7-6	TRBJ2-3	ASSPLTSGSRVDTQY
TRBV7-2	TRBJ2-5	ASSSTPPDSQETQY
TRBV5-1	TRBJ2-1	ASSLNQGPHEQF
TRBV7-9	TRBJ2-7	ASSLGPGESSYEQY
TRBV5-4	TRBJ2-7	ASSRTSGLSYEQY
TRBV6-6	TRBJ2-7	ATFTGGIRVGLH
TRBV5-6	TRBJ1-2	ASSLSVNLHYGYT
TRBV7-2	TRBJ1-5	ASSPRTGSNQPQH
TRBV6-2/TRBV6-3	TRBJ1-5	ASTAPGVLNQPQH
TRBV7-2	TRBJ2-3	ASSGDTQY
TRBV7-2	TRBJ2-2	ASSLSPQGLTGELF
TRBV12-3/TRBV12-4	TRBJ1-5	ASTKGGSNQPQH
TRBV7-8	TRBJ2-3	ASSFPAGGGEGPDTQY